This T cell receptor beta chain is from a study of T cell responses to AZD1222 COVID-19 vaccine. Study-wide background: Analyses pooled second doses at about 4 or about 12 weeks.

The protocol was immunoSEQ multiplex PCR, while the TCRdb copy is restricted to in-frame clones and leaves out a portion. The sample records 100,000 to 150,000 clones, about 88% being singletons. About this clone: Its specificity is not known.

Whole-study results and caveats: Among those given AZD1222, only 6 or 7 were seropositive at baseline. Mostly white British, mostly female donors; authors suggested clonal diversity may be underestimated.

The CDR3 is made up of 15 amino acids. The junction had 9 bases not matched to a gene; V was cut back by 6 bases and J by 5 bases. The germline V gene has CDR1 MDHEN and CDR2 SYDVKM. V and J are TRBV28 and TRBJ1-4, with 7 positions matching TRBD1. The sequence came from an adult in good health. The material sequenced was peripheral blood, taken on day 0 of AZD1222 vaccination. The CDR3 DNA is TGTGCCAGCAGCCCGAACAGGGGATTGAATGAAAAACTGTTTTTT. Protein sequence: CASSPNRGLNEKLFF.